Below, one T cell receptor (beta chain) is given with its context. The antigen remains undetermined. This entry comes from a study of T cell responses to AZD1222 COVID-19 vaccine. Study context: Whether given at about 4 or about 12 weeks, second doses were pooled.

The CDR3 contains 15 residues. V was cut by 0 bases and J by 1 base, with 10 bases left in between. CDR1 is SGHAT and CDR2 is FQNNGV in the germline V gene. Study-level results: As reported, nearly half of all spike-specific TCRs target variant regions that are unmutated.

Measured with immunoSEQ multiplex PCR; TCRdb has only the in-frame clones, and not every one. The repertoire includes 95,000 to 150,000 clones, 75% to 90% of them detected once, and 3.1% sits in the top ten. The source of this sequence is an adult in good health. The source was peripheral blood, collected on day 0 of AZD1222 vaccination. V gene TRBV11-2 combines with J gene TRBJ2-7; no clear D gene. CDR3 bases: TGTGCCAGCAGCTTAGAGCCCGGCAGGTCCTACGAGCAGTACTTC. Amino acid sequence: CASSLEPGRSYEQYF.